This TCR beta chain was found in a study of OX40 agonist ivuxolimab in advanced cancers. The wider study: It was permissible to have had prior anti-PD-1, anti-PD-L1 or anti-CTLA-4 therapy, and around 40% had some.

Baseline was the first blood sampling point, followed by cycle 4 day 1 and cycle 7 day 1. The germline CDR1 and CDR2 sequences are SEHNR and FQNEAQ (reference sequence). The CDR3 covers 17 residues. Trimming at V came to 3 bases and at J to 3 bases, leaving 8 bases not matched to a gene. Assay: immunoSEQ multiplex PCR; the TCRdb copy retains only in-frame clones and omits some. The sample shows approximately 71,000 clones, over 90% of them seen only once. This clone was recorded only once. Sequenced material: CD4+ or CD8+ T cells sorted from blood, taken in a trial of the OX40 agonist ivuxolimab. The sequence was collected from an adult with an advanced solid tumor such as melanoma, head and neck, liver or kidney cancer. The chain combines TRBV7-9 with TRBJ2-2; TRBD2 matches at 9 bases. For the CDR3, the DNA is TGTGCCAGCAGCTTTCCCTCTAGCGGGACGGACACCGGGGAGCTGTTTTTT. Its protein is CASSFPSSGTDTGELFF.